The table lists the clone carrying this T cell receptor beta chain with many counts. Antigen: not known. From the multiplex PCR reads, TCRdb called clonotypes with MiXCR, one entry per CDR3 protein. The sample has tens of thousands of distinct CDR3 sequences, more than 20% seen once. This CDR3 comprises 15 residues. The trim removed 7 bases at V and 3 bases at J, leaving 8 bases unmatched. Germline V gene lookup returns CDR1 MNHEY and CDR2 SVGAGI. These data originate in a study of breast tumors, draining lymph nodes, adjacent tissues. Study-wide results and caveats: The data were judged consistent with most tumor T cells coming from lymph node and expanding in tumor.

The gene calls are TRBV6-5 and TRBJ1-2; the match to TRBD1 covers 10 bases. This TCR came from a female donor with breast cancer. Some clones in this sample may be carry-over from other donors' samples. Input material: breast tumor tissue. CDR3 region: CASTTGTGVDYGYTF. CDR3 in DNA: TGTGCCAGCACTACCGGGACAGGGGTCGACTATGGCTACACCTTC.